The rows below give T cell receptor beta chains drawn from one sample of a study of cytomegalovirus exposure and HLA in healthy donors. Profiled with immunoSEQ multiplex PCR; TCRdb holds only in-frame clones, not every one. Of about 140,000 clones listed, roughly four fifths are singletons. The specimen was PBMCs. These receptor sequences come from a young man in good health and CMV-seropositive. Both conserved end residues are part of each CDR3. A D gene is named only where the DNA matches it firmly. Clone size appears in some rows only: once, few, many, or a class for an expanded clone.

len,v_gene,d_gene,j_gene,abundance,CDR3nt,CDR3aa
15,TRBV28,TRBD1,TRBJ1-5,NA,TGTGCCAGCAGTCTAGGACAGGGGGGAAATCAGCCCCAGCATTTT,CASSLGQGGNQPQHF
16,TRBV6-1,TRBD1,TRBJ1-2,NA,TGTGCCAGCCGTGGACAGGGGGCAGGGGTGAGCTATGGCTACACCTTC,CASRGQGAGVSYGYTF
15,TRBV7-9,NA,TRBJ1-4,few,TGTGCCAGCAGCTTAGAGCGTGGTGTTGACGAAAAACTGTTTTTT,CASSLERGVDEKLFF
13,TRBV27,NA,TRBJ2-7,NA,TGTGCCAGCAGGGGCCCCTATGGCGACGAGCAGTACTTC,CASRGPYGDEQYF
16,TRBV5-6,TRBD1,TRBJ2-6,few,TGTGCCAGCACGGGACAGGGGGCCTCTGGGGCCAACGTCCTGACTTTC,CASTGQGASGANVLTF
11,TRBV18,NA,TRBJ2-7,few,TGTGCCAGCTCCCAATCCTACGAGCAGTACTTC,CASSQSYEQYF
15,TRBV7-2,TRBD2,TRBJ2-5,NA,TGTGCCAGCAGCTTCGGCGGGAGGCATCAAGAGACCCAGTACTTC,CASSFGGRHQETQYF
13,TRBV28,NA,TRBJ2-1,NA,TGTGCCAGCAGCCCCTCGAGGCGCAATGAGCAGTTCTTC,CASSPSRRNEQFF
12,TRBV6-1,NA,TRBJ2-3,NA,TGTGCCAGCGACAGAAGCACAGATACGCAGTATTTT,CASDRSTDTQYF
16,TRBV11-3,TRBD1,TRBJ2-1,NA,TGTGCCAGCAGCTTACAAGGGACAGGGGGCAAATATGAGCAGTTCTTC,CASSLQGTGGKYEQFF
15,TRBV6-1,TRBD1,TRBJ2-7,NA,TGTGCCAGCACCAGCGGACAGGGGGCTTTCTACGAGCAGTACTTC,CASTSGQGAFYEQYF
13,TRBV7-9,NA,TRBJ2-7,once,TGTGCCAGCAGCACCCCGGGAATTGACGAGCAGTACTTC,CASSTPGIDEQYF
11,TRBV6-6,NA,TRBJ1-2,NA,TGTGCCAGCAGGAGCAACGATGGCTACACCTTC,CASRSNDGYTF
13,TRBV27,TRBD2,TRBJ2-7,NA,TGTGCCAGCAAAAGAGCGGGAGACTACGAGCAGTACTTC,CASKRAGDYEQYF
12,TRBV19,NA,TRBJ2-7,NA,TGTGCCAGTAGTATTAGAACCTACGAGCAGTACTTC,CASSIRTYEQYF
14,TRBV28,NA,TRBJ1-3,NA,TGTGCCAGCAGGGCCGGGGGCTCTGGAAACACCATATATTTT,CASRAGGSGNTIYF
14,TRBV7-6,TRBD2,TRBJ2-1,NA,TGTGCCACCAAGCGGGAGGCTGGTAGCGGTGAGCAGTTCTTC,CATKREAGSGEQFF
13,TRBV9,NA,TRBJ1-1,NA,TGTGCCAGCAGCGTAGCCGGGGACACTGAAGCTTTCTTT,CASSVAGDTEAFF
12,TRBV18,NA,TRBJ2-5,NA,TGTGCCAGCTCACCAGTTCGGGAGACCCAGTACTTC,CASSPVRETQYF
13,TRBV30,TRBD2,TRBJ2-7,NA,TGTGCCTGGAGTATCGGCGGGAGCTACGAGCAGTACTTC,CAWSIGGSYEQYF
16,TRBV5-4,NA,TRBJ2-7,NA,TGTGCCAGCAGCTTGTTATCCGGCATCGTGGGCCACGAGCAGTACTTC,CASSLLSGIVGHEQYF
16,TRBV7-2,TRBD1,TRBJ1-4,NA,TGTGCCAGCAGCTTGCAGGGGGTATTATCTAATGAAAAACTGTTTTTT,CASSLQGVLSNEKLFF
16,TRBV5-4,TRBD2,TRBJ2-1,NA,TGTGCCAGCAGCTTGGCCCCGCGGGAGTTTTATAATGAGCAGTTCTTC,CASSLAPREFYNEQFF
14,TRBV11-2,TRBD2,TRBJ2-7,NA,TGTGCCAGCAGCTCCTTGACTAGCGGGAGCGAGCAGTACTTC,CASSSLTSGSEQYF
17,TRBV19,NA,TRBJ1-1,NA,TGTGCCAGTACCACCGGGAGCGCAGGCGCCGGGAACACTGAAGCTTTCTTT,CASTTGSAGAGNTEAFF
15,TRBV27,TRBD2,TRBJ2-7,once,TGTGCCAGCAGCCCCGGGACTAGCGGGACCTACGAGCAGTACTTC,CASSPGTSGTYEQYF
15,TRBV7-8,NA,TRBJ1-4,NA,TGTGCCAGCAGCCTTAGAGCAGGGCGGAGTGAAAAACTGTTTTTT,CASSLRAGRSEKLFF
14,TRBV4-1,TRBD1,TRBJ1-5,NA,TGCGCCAGCAGCCAAGGACAGGGGACATCGCCCCAGCATTTT,CASSQGQGTSPQHF
15,TRBV9,NA,TRBJ1-6,NA,TGTGCCAGCAGCCCCTTGGGGGGGTTCAGGTCACCCCTCCACTTT,CASSPLGGFRSPLHF
14,TRBV6-1,TRBD2,TRBJ2-7,few,TGTGCCAGCAGTGAGCCTAGCGGGATATACGAGCAGTACTTC,CASSEPSGIYEQYF
16,TRBV28,TRBD1,TRBJ1-5,NA,TGTGCCAGCAGTTTATTCCCAGGGGGAGGCAATCAGCCCCAGCATTTT,CASSLFPGGGNQPQHF
15,TRBV19,TRBD1,TRBJ1-4,few,TGTGCCAGTAGTACGGACAGGGCGAGGAATGAAAAACTGTTTTTT,CASSTDRARNEKLFF
15,TRBV2,TRBD1,TRBJ2-7,NA,TGTGCCAGCAGAAACCGGGACAGGACTGCCTACGAGCAGTACTTC,CASRNRDRTAYEQYF
11,TRBV20-1,NA,TRBJ2-7,NA,TGCAGTGCTAGTACTGGCTACGAGCAGTACTTC,CSASTGYEQYF
12,TRBV6-1,NA,TRBJ2-7,NA,TGTGCCATCCGGACAGCAAGCTACGAGCAGTACTTC,CAIRTASYEQYF
12,TRBV28,NA,TRBJ2-7,NA,TGTGCCAGCAGTTTAACAGGGTATGCGCAGTACTTC,CASSLTGYAQYF
17,TRBV5-8,TRBD1,TRBJ2-1,NA,TGTGCCAGCAGCCACCGGGGGGACAGGGTTTCCTACAATGAGCAGTTCTTC,CASSHRGDRVSYNEQFF
14,TRBV9,NA,TRBJ2-2,NA,TGTGCCAGCAGCGTAGGGGCAGGAAACGGGGAGCTGTTTTTT,CASSVGAGNGELFF
14,TRBV10-3,TRBD2,TRBJ2-3,NA,TGTGCCACTACAGCGGGAGGGCCATCAGATACGCAGTATTTT,CATTAGGPSDTQYF
17,TRBV6-1,TRBD2,TRBJ2-1,NA,TGTGCCAGCAGTGAATGGGCGGGAGCCAGCTCCTACAATGAGCAGTTCTTC,CASSEWAGASSYNEQFF
17,TRBV7-6,TRBD1,TRBJ2-3,NA,TGTGCCAGCAGCCCTGCGGCGGGGACAGGGTTAGCAGATACGCAGTATTTT,CASSPAAGTGLADTQYF
14,TRBV6-1,TRBD1,TRBJ1-1,NA,TGTGCCAGCGGATACGACAGGGATAGGACTGAAGCTTTCTTT,CASGYDRDRTEAFF
15,TRBV13,TRBD1,TRBJ2-1,NA,TGTGCCAGCAGCCGGGACAGGGGGATCTACAATGAGCAGTTCTTC,CASSRDRGIYNEQFF
14,TRBV6-1,NA,TRBJ1-2,NA,TGTGCCAGCAGTGAAGGGGACAAGGATGATGGCTACACCTTC,CASSEGDKDDGYTF
15,TRBV19,TRBD2,TRBJ2-7,NA,TGTGCCAGTAGTATTGGTAGCGGGATCCTCTACGAGCAGTACTTC,CASSIGSGILYEQYF
17,TRBV28,TRBD1,TRBJ1-2,once,TGTGCCAGCAGTCCACCCATCCCGGGACAGCAACAATATGGCTACACCTTC,CASSPPIPGQQQYGYTF
14,TRBV9,TRBD2,TRBJ2-7,NA,TGTGCCAGCAGCGTTGGCGGGGGGACCTACGAGCAGTACTTC,CASSVGGGTYEQYF
15,TRBV7-9,TRBD1,TRBJ2-1,once,TGTGCCAGCAGTCCTAGGACAGGGCGCTACAATGAGCAGTTCTTC,CASSPRTGRYNEQFF
13,TRBV28,NA,TRBJ1-2,NA,TGTGCCAGCAGACCTTCAGGGAACTATGGCTACACCTTC,CASRPSGNYGYTF
14,TRBV7-3,TRBD1,TRBJ1-1,NA,TGTGCCAGCAGCACAACAGGGGGATTCACTGAAGCTTTCTTT,CASSTTGGFTEAFF
17,TRBV9,NA,TRBJ2-2,NA,TGTGCCAGCAGCGTAGGAGCGGGTGCGTTGAGCACCGGGGAGCTGTTTTTT,CASSVGAGALSTGELFF
13,TRBV5-4,NA,TRBJ2-3,NA,TGTGCCAGCAGGGGGCAAAGCACAGATACGCAGTATTTT,CASRGQSTDTQYF
11,TRBV20-1,NA,TRBJ2-5,NA,TGCAGTGCTAATAGGGGAGAGACCCAGTACTTC,CSANRGETQYF
13,TRBV19,NA,TRBJ2-3,NA,TGTGCCAGTAGTATAGGGACAAAAGATACGCAGTATTTT,CASSIGTKDTQYF
15,TRBV4-2,TRBD2,TRBJ2-7,once,TGTGCCAGCAGCCAAGGGGGGGGAGGAACATACGAGCAGTACTTC,CASSQGGGGTYEQYF
13,TRBV28,NA,TRBJ1-1,NA,TGTGCCAGCAGGGGGCGGGGTTGGACTGAAGCTTTCTTT,CASRGRGWTEAFF
16,TRBV5-4,NA,TRBJ2-1,NA,TGTGCCAGCAGCCCTATAAGCGGAACTATCTACAATGAGCAGTTCTTC,CASSPISGTIYNEQFF
15,TRBV4-2,TRBD1,TRBJ2-1,NA,TGTGCCAGCAGCCAAGTGGGACAGGGGCAGAATGAGCAGTTCTTC,CASSQVGQGQNEQFF
14,TRBV7-8,NA,TRBJ1-3,NA,TGTGCCAGCAGCTTGGGGGCTTCGGGAAACACCATATATTTT,CASSLGASGNTIYF